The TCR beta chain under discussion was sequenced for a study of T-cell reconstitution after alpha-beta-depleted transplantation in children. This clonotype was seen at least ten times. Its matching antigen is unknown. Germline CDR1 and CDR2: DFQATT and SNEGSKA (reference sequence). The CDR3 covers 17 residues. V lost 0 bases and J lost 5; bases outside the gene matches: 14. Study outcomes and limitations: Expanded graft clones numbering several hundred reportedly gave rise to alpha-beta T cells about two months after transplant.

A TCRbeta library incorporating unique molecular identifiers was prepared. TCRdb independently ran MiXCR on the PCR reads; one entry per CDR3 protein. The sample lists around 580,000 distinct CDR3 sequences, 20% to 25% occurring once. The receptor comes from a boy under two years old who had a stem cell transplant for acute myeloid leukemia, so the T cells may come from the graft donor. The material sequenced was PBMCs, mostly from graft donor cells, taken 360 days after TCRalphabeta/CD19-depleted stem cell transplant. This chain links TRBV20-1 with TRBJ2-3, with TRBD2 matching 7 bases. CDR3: CSARDPVLPGGGDTQYF. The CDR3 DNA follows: TGCAGTGCTAGAGACCCCGTCCTCCCTGGGGGGGGAGATACGCAGTATTTT.